This record concerns one T cell receptor (beta chain) sequence. Its target is unknown. This CDR3 is missing its conserved last phenylalanine or tryptophan, likely due to a read error. The template was RNA from unsorted bulk tissue. Donors were chemotherapy-naive, newly diagnosed lung cancer surgical patients in China, August–November 2014. The library came from three nested PCR rounds adapted from ARM-PCR protocols. TCRdb passed the multiplex PCR reads through MiXCR, listing each CDR3 protein once. This table has 200,000 to 250,000 distinct CDR3 sequences, 71% appearing once. The source of the sample is a study of tumor and adjacent non-tumor tissue in lung cancer. The wider study: There were 11 to 12 adenocarcinoma, a couple of squamous cell carcinoma and 1 small cell lung cancer cases. The patients, 10 men and roughly 5 women, were roughly 30 to 85 with stage I to III disease.

General study findings and limits: Normal lung showed higher cumulative top 100 clone frequency than tumor.

The sample was lung tumor tissue. This TCR was sampled from a man in his sixties with non-small cell lung cancer.

The CDR3 nucleotides read TGCGCCAGCAGCCAGCCGAGGGATACACAGTATCTT. It translates to CASSQPRDTQYL. The V call is TRBV4-1, the J call TRBJ2-3; D might be TRBD2 (5 bases). Germline CDR1 MGHRA, CDR2 YSYEKL. The CDR3 is 12 residues long.